These T cell receptor beta chains were read from a single sample in a study of cytomegalovirus exposure and HLA in healthy donors. The protocol was immunoSEQ multiplex PCR, while the TCRdb copy is restricted to in-frame clones and leaves out a portion. The sample carries approximately 150,000 clones, 60% to 80% recorded once. The sequenced material came from PBMCs. Every receptor here comes from a male donor in good health and CMV-seronegative. CDR3s include the opening cysteine and the closing phenylalanine or tryptophan. The D gene is left open where the match is weak. The listing skips clone size in some rows; elsewhere it reads once, few, many or a size class.

v_gene	abundance	d_gene	j_gene	CDR3nt	CDR3aa
TRBV5-8	-	-	TRBJ1-5	TGTGCCAGCAGCTTGTTGCATCGGGGCAATCAGCCCCAGCATTTT	CASSLLHRGNQPQHF
TRBV7-9	few	TRBD1	TRBJ1-5	TGTGCCAGCAGCTTAGATGACAGGGCCCAACCTTATAGCAATCAGCCCCAGCATTTT	CASSLDDRAQPYSNQPQHF
TRBV7-9	-	-	TRBJ1-2	TGTGCCAGCAGCATCCAGTTCGGGGACTATGGCTACACCTTC	CASSIQFGDYGYTF
TRBV7-2	-	TRBD1	TRBJ1-2	TGTGCCAGCAGCCCGCAGGCGACAGGGATGGCTAACTATGGCTACACCTTC	CASSPQATGMANYGYTF
TRBV2	-	-	TRBJ2-7	TGTGCCAGCAGTGAAGCGCTCTCCGGGGACGAGCAGTACTTC	CASSEALSGDEQYF
TRBV6-4	many	TRBD2	TRBJ2-1	TGTGCCAGCAGTGACTCTGCTAGCGGGAGTTACAATGAGCAGTTCTTC	CASSDSASGSYNEQFF
TRBV7-7	-	-	TRBJ1-1	TGTGCCAGCAGCTTAGGTGTAGACACTGAAGCTTTCTTT	CASSLGVDTEAFF
TRBV4-2	-	TRBD2	TRBJ2-1	TGTGCCAGCAGCCTCCAGACTAGCGGGGGCTACAATGAGCAGTTCTTC	CASSLQTSGGYNEQFF
TRBV5-4	-	TRBD1	TRBJ2-7	TGTGCCAGCAGCTTGGGCGGACAGGGGTCCTACGAGCAGTACTTC	CASSLGGQGSYEQYF
TRBV6-1	-	TRBD2	TRBJ2-3	TGTGCCAGCAGTGAACTAGCGGAGTTATTCACAGATACGCAGTATTTT	CASSELAELFTDTQYF
TRBV7-2	once	-	TRBJ2-7	TGTGCCAGCAGCTTGCGGGGCGGTATAAGCTCCTACGAGCAGTACTTC	CASSLRGGISSYEQYF
TRBV9	-	-	TRBJ2-1	TGTGCCAGCAGCGTAGCAATTAGCCCTACTTACAATGAGCAGTTCTTC	CASSVAISPTYNEQFF
TRBV6-6	once	-	TRBJ2-3	TGTGCCACAAAACGGACACTCAGCACAGATACGCAGTATTTT	CATKRTLSTDTQYF
TRBV7-9	-	TRBD2	TRBJ2-3	TGTGCCAGCAGCCCCATAGCGGGAGTGGGTACAGATACGCAGTATTTT	CASSPIAGVGTDTQYF
TRBV5-5	-	-	TRBJ2-4	TGTGCCAGCAGCTTGTCTACAGGAAACATTCAGTACTTC	CASSLSTGNIQYF
TRBV10-3	-	-	TRBJ2-2	TGTGCCATCAGTGTTCAGGGAGGAACCGGGGAGCTGTTTTTT	CAISVQGGTGELFF
TRBV14	once	-	TRBJ1-6	TGTGCCAGCAGCCAACTCAGTTCACCCCTCCACTTT	CASSQLSSPLHF
TRBV28	-	-	TRBJ1-1	TGTGCCAGCAGTTTCTTGACACTGAACACTGAAGCTTTCTTT	CASSFLTLNTEAFF
TRBV7-9	once	-	TRBJ1-5	TGTGCCAGCAGATCCCTTCCCTGGGCTAGCGGGAGGACAGATACGCAGCATTTT	CASRSLPWASGRTDTQHF
TRBV25-1	few	-	TRBJ1-1	TGTGCCAGCAGTGAATGGGGCGGGGAGAACACTGAAGCTTTCTTT	CASSEWGGENTEAFF
TRBV6-5	-	-	TRBJ1-2	TGTGCCAGCAGTCTCGGGGGTCACTATGGCTACACCTTC	CASSLGGHYGYTF
TRBV7-2	-	TRBD2	TRBJ2-3	TGTGCCGGCAGCTCACCGGGACTAGCGGGAGGGAGCACAGATACGCAGTATTTT	CAGSSPGLAGGSTDTQYF
TRBV25-1	-	TRBD1	TRBJ1-6	TGTGCCAGCAGCCCCGGGACAGGGGTTCAGTCACCCCTCCACTTT	CASSPGTGVQSPLHF
TRBV6-5	-	TRBD2	TRBJ2-7	TGTGCCAGCAGTACCGGACTAGCGGGAGACGAGCAGTACTTC	CASSTGLAGDEQYF
TRBV6-1	-	-	TRBJ1-2	TGTGCCAGCAGTGAAGGAGGGAACCCTAACTATGGCTACACCTTC	CASSEGGNPNYGYTF
TRBV28	-	-	TRBJ2-5	TGTGCCAGCAGTCAGGACAGCCCCTGGGAGACCCAGTACTTC	CASSQDSPWETQYF
TRBV28	-	TRBD1	TRBJ1-2	TGTGCCAGCCATACAGGGGAGGCGAGCGACTATGGCTACACCTTC	CASHTGEASDYGYTF
TRBV19	few	-	TRBJ1-2	TGTGCCAGTAGTATACAGGCAGGGAACTATGGCTACACCTTC	CASSIQAGNYGYTF
TRBV7-9	-	-	TRBJ2-7	TGTGCCAGCAGCTTAGCTGCGGAGTCCTACGAGCAGTACTTC	CASSLAAESYEQYF
TRBV2	-	TRBD2	TRBJ2-2	TGTGCCAGCAGAACCCCGGGACTAGCGGGGGGTTACACCGGGGAGCTGTTTTTT	CASRTPGLAGGYTGELFF
TRBV2	-	-	TRBJ2-5	TGTGCCAGTCGAAAGCCGCAAGAGACCCAGTACTTC	CASRKPQETQYF
TRBV10-1	-	TRBD1	TRBJ2-6	TGCGCCAGCAGTGCGCGAAGGGGGACAGGACCCTTCTGCGTCCTGACTTTC	CASSARRGTGPFCVLTF
TRBV7-6	few	TRBD2	TRBJ2-7	TGTGCCAGCAGCTTAGGCGGGTCGGCTAGCGGCCCGCAGTACTTC	CASSLGGSASGPQYF
TRBV19	many	TRBD1	TRBJ2-7	TGTGCCAGTAGCGCGACAGGGGGGATCTACGAGCAGTACTTC	CASSATGGIYEQYF
TRBV6-1	many	TRBD2	TRBJ2-5	TGTGCCAGCAGTGAACTAGCGGGGGGGCAAGAGACCCAGTACTTC	CASSELAGGQETQYF
TRBV9	-	-	TRBJ1-2	TGTGCCAGCAGCGTAGAGGGCGGGGTAGGCTATGGCTACACCTTC	CASSVEGGVGYGYTF
TRBV12-5	-	TRBD1	TRBJ1-5	TGTGCTAGTGGTTGGACAGGGGCAAGAAGCAATCAGCCCCAGCATTTT	CASGWTGARSNQPQHF
TRBV7-9	-	TRBD2	TRBJ2-5	TGTGCCATCCCTCCCCTAGCGGGAGTCGGGGAGACCCAGTACTTC	CAIPPLAGVGETQYF
TRBV10-3	-	-	TRBJ1-2	TGTGCCATCAGTGACAGGGAAAACAGCTACACCTTC	CAISDRENSYTF
TRBV27	-	TRBD1	TRBJ2-2	TGTGCCAGCAGTCCTCGCGGGACAGGGGGCTTCGGGGAGCTGTTTTTT	CASSPRGTGGFGELFF
TRBV7-3	-	-	TRBJ1-1	TGTGCCAGCTCCGAAAGCCCAGGGCCTGAAGCTTTCTTT	CASSESPGPEAFF
TRBV29-1	-	-	TRBJ2-5	TGCAGCGTTGCGGGGGATAGGGAGACCCAGTACTTC	CSVAGDRETQYF
TRBV19	-	TRBD2	TRBJ2-1	TGTGCCAGTACGACTAGCGGGAGTACCTACAATGAGCAGTTCTTC	CASTTSGSTYNEQFF
TRBV5-1	few	TRBD1	TRBJ1-2	TGCGCCAGCAGCTTGGGACAGGGATCTGGCTACACCTTC	CASSLGQGSGYTF
TRBV9	once	TRBD2	TRBJ2-7	TGTGCCAGCAGCAGGGTTACTAGCGGGAGGAGCGAGCAGTACTTC	CASSRVTSGRSEQYF
TRBV6-5	-	-	TRBJ1-1	TGTGCCAGCAGTATTCGTCAGGGGACGAACACTGAAGCTTTCTTT	CASSIRQGTNTEAFF
TRBV9	once	-	TRBJ2-1	TGTGCCAGCAGCGTTGGTGCGGGAAGGGGTAATGAGCAGTTCTTC	CASSVGAGRGNEQFF
TRBV28	-	-	TRBJ2-1	TGTGCCAGCACCCTCAGGGGATGGAACAATGAGCAGTTCTTC	CASTLRGWNNEQFF
TRBV4-1	-	TRBD1	TRBJ1-5	TGCGCCAGCAGCCAAGGCGCAGGGGGAAATCAGCCCCAGCATTTT	CASSQGAGGNQPQHF
TRBV27	-	-	TRBJ2-1	TGTGCCAGCAGAGCAAGGGGTGAGCAGTTCTTC	CASRARGEQFF
TRBV18	few	TRBD1	TRBJ2-7	TGTGCCAGCTCAGTCGGACAGGGGGAGTACGAGCAGTACTTC	CASSVGQGEYEQYF
TRBV19	-	TRBD2	TRBJ2-1	TGTGCCAGTAGCCCAAGCGGGAGGGCCCCCAATGAGCAGTTCTTC	CASSPSGRAPNEQFF